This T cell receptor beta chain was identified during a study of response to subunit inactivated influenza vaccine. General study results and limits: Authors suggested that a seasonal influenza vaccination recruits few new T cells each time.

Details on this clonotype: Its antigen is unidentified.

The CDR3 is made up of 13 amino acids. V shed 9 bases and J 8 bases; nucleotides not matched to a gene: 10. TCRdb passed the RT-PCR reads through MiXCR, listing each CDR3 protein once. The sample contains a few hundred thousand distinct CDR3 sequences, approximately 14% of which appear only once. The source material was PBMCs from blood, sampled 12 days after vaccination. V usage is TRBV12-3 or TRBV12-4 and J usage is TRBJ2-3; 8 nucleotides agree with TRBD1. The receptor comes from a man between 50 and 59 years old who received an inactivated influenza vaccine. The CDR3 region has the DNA TGTGCCAGTAACTACGACAGGGGCGGTACGCAGTATTTT. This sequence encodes CASNYDRGGTQYF.